Below, one TCR beta chain is given with its context. The antigen is not known. The sequenced fragment ends 3 residues before the CDR3 boundary, so the rest is inferred from the germline J gene. The data were taken from a study of Tregs in tolerant kidney transplant recipients. Study-level background: Recipients received nonmyeloablative bone marrow transplants from related graft donors, with transient mixed chimerism. Study conclusions and caveats: Nucleotide sequences could not be compared across some patients' samples due to primer changes. In tolerant patients, donor-specific Tregs outgrew total Tregs, suggesting antigen-driven expansion.

The assay was immunoSEQ multiplex PCR, and TCRdb's table has in-frame clones only and misses some. This listing includes roughly 50,000 clones. Trimming removed 0 bases from V and 2 bases from J, with 8 bases in between. CDR3 length: 15 residues. Germline V CDR1 and CDR2: KGHSH, LQKENI. Here the sequenced sample was CD4+ T cells from blood, taken before the transplant. This sequence was found in a human donor who received a combined kidney and bone marrow transplant. This chain uses TRBV18 with TRBJ1-3; D is uncertain. The CDR3 is CASSPPILPGNTIYF. CDR3 DNA, as far as it was read: TGTGCCAGCTCACCACCGATTCTACCTGGAAACACC.